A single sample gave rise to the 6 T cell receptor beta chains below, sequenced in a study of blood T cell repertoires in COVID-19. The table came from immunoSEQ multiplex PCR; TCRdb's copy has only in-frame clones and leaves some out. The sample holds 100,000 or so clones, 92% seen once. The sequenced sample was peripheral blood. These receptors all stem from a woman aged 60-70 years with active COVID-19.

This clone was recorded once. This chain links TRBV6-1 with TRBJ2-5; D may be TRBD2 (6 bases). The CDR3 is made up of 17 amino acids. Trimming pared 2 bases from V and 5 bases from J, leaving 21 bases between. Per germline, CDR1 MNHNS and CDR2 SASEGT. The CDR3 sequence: CASSEPSGLPPRETQYF. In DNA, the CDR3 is TGTGCCAGCAGTGAACCCAGCGGGCTCCCCCCGCGGGAGACCCAGTACTTC.

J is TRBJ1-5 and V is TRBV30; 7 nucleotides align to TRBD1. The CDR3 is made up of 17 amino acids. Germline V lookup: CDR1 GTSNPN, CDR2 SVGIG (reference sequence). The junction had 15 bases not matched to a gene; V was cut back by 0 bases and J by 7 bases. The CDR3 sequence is CAWSVRVTTGRGQPQHF. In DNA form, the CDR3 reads TGTGCCTGGAGTGTACGGGTTACGACAGGGAGAGGGCAGCCCCAGCATTTT.

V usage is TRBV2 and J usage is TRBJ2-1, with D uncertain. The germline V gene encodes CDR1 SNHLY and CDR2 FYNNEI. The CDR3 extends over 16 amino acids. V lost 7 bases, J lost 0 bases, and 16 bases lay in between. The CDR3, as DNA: TGTGCCAGCATGGTCCCTATTTCAAGCTCCTACAATGAGCAGTTCTTC. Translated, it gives CASMVPISSSYNEQFF.

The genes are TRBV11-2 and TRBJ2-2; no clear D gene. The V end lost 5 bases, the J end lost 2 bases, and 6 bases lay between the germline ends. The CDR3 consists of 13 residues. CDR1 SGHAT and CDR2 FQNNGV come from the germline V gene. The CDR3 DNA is TGTGCCAGCAGCCCACTTAACACCGGGGAGCTGTTTTTT. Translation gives CASSPLNTGELFF. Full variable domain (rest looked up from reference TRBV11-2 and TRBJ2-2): EAGVAQSPRYKIIEKRQSVAFWCNPISGHATLYWYQQILGQGPKLLIQFQNNGVVDDSQLPKDRFSAERLKGVDSTLKIQPAKLEDSAVYLCASSPLNTGELFFGEGSRLTVL.

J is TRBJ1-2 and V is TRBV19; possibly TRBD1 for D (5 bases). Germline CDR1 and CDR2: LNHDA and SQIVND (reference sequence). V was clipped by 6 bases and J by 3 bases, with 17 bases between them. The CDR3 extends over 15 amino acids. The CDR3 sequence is CASSSPRGVDYGYTF. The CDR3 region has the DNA TGTGCCAGTAGCTCCCCCCGGGGGGTTGACTATGGCTACACCTTC.

The CDR3 bases are TGCGCCAGCAGCCATAGCGGAATCGCCACAGATACGCAGTATTTT. This translates into CASSHSGIATDTQYF. The gene calls are TRBV4-1 and TRBJ2-3; maybe TRBD2 (6 bases). The V end was cut by 3 bases, the J end by 2 bases, with 12 bases between. The germline CDR1 and CDR2 sequences are MGHRA and YSYEKL. The CDR3 covers 15 residues.